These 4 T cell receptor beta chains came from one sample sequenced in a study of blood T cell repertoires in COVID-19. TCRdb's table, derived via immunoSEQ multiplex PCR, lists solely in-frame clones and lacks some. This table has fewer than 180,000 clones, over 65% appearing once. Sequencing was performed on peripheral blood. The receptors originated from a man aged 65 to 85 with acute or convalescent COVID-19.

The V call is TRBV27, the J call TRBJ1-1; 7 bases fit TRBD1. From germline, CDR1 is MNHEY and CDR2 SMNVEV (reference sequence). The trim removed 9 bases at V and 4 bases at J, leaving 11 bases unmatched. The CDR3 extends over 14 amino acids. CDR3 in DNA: TGTGCCAGGGGGCCGGGGACAGTGGGCACTGAAGCTTTCTTT. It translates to CARGPGTVGTEAFF.

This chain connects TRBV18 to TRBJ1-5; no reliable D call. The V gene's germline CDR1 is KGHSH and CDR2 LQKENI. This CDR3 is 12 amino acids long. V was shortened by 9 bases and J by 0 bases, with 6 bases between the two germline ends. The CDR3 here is CARTASNQPQHF. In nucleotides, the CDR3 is TGTGCCAGAACAGCTAGCAATCAGCCCCAGCATTTT.

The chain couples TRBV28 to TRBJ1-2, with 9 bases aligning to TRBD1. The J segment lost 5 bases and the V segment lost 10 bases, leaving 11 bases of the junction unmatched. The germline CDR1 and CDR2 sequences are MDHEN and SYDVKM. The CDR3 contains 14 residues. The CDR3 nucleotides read TGTGCCACCCCGGAGGGACAGGGCGGATATGGCTACACCTTC. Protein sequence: CATPEGQGGYGYTF.

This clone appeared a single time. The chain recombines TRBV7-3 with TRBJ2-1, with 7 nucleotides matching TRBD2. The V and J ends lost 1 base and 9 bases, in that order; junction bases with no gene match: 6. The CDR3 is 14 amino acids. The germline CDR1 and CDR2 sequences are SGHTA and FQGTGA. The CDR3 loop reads CASSLNPGGSEQFF. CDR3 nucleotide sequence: TGTGCCAGCAGCTTAAATCCGGGAGGTAGTGAGCAGTTCTTC.